The TCR beta chain under discussion was sequenced for a study of blood T cell repertoires in COVID-19. Assay used: immunoSEQ multiplex PCR; TCRdb lists only in-frame clones, some missing. This sample has hundreds of thousands of clones, with 80% to 90% found just once. The specimen was PBMCs or T cells enriched from blood (not recorded which). This TCR derives from a man aged 25-45 years who had recovered from COVID-19.

The CDR3 nucleotides read TGCGCCAGCAGCTCCTCAGGGGGAGCCTACAATGAGCAGTTCTTC. It specifies CASSSSGGAYNEQFF. The chain couples TRBV5-1 to TRBJ2-1, with 7 bases matching TRBD1. The CDR3 has 15 amino acids. Germline CDR1 is SGHRS and CDR2 is YFSETQ. Trimming removed 3 bases from V and 2 bases from J; junction bases left unmatched: 5. Drawing the rest from reference TRBV5-1 and TRBJ2-1, the complete variable domain is KAGVTQTPRYLIKTRGQQVTLSCSPISGHRSVSWYQQTPGQGLQFLFEYFSETQRNKGNFPGRFSGRQFSNSRSEMNVSTLELGDSALYLCASSSSGGAYNEQFFGPGTRLTVL.